This is a list of T cell receptor beta chains from one sample in a study of response to subunit inactivated influenza vaccine. TCRdb processed the RT-PCR reads anew with MiXCR; each CDR3 protein has one entry. The profile shows approximately 490,000 distinct CDR3 sequences, approximately 7.3% of them singletons. Sequenced material: PBMCs from blood, taken less than 25 months after vaccination. The receptors originated from a man aged 50 to 69 who received an inactivated influenza vaccine. CDR3s include the opening cysteine and the closing phenylalanine or tryptophan. A D gene is named only where the DNA matches it firmly. Size tells how often a clone was seen (once, few, many) or the class of an expanded clone, and some rows leave it out.

v_call: TRBV29-1
j_call: TRBJ1-1
d_call: -
clone_size: -
cdr3_aa: CSVERGSGESRAFF
cdr3_nt: TGCAGCGTTGAAAGGGGGTCGGGAGAATCTCGAGCTTTCTTT

v_call: TRBV12-3/TRBV12-4
j_call: TRBJ1-1
d_call: -
clone_size: few
cdr3_aa: CASSTSGWKTEAFF
cdr3_nt: TGTGCCAGCAGTACCTCAGGGTGGAAGACTGAAGCTTTCTTT

v_call: TRBV15
j_call: TRBJ2-3
d_call: TRBD2
clone_size: many
cdr3_aa: CATSTGGDDTQYF
cdr3_nt: TGTGCCACCAGCACGGGAGGAGACGATACGCAGTATTTT

v_call: TRBV6-5
j_call: TRBJ2-6
d_call: -
clone_size: -
cdr3_aa: CASSHRPGSGANVLTF
cdr3_nt: TGTGCCAGCAGTCATCGACCGGGCTCTGGGGCCAACGTCCTGACTTTC

v_call: TRBV2
j_call: TRBJ1-2
d_call: -
clone_size: -
cdr3_aa: CASSRETGYTF
cdr3_nt: TGTGCCAGCAGTAGGGAAACCGGCTACACCTTC

v_call: TRBV12-3/TRBV12-4
j_call: TRBJ1-6
d_call: TRBD1
clone_size: many
cdr3_aa: CASSLTGGGSPLHF
cdr3_nt: TGTGCCAGCAGCCTCACAGGGGGTGGATCACCCCTCCACTTT

v_call: TRBV4-3
j_call: TRBJ1-2
d_call: TRBD1
clone_size: -
cdr3_aa: CASSQDLQGGEGYTF
cdr3_nt: TGCGCCAGCAGCCAAGATCTCCAAGGGGGCGAGGGCTACACCTTC

v_call: TRBV4-3
j_call: TRBJ2-2
d_call: TRBD2
clone_size: few
cdr3_aa: CASSQDPAGGNTGELFF
cdr3_nt: TGCGCCAGCAGCCAAGATCCGGCGGGAGGGAACACCGGGGAGCTGTTTTTT

v_call: TRBV15
j_call: TRBJ2-7
d_call: -
clone_size: -
cdr3_aa: CATSRDRGRYEQYF
cdr3_nt: TGTGCCACCAGCAGAGACAGGGGTCGGTACGAGCAGTACTTC

v_call: TRBV6-2/TRBV6-3
j_call: TRBJ1-2
d_call: -
clone_size: many
cdr3_aa: CASSYSTGTGGYTF
cdr3_nt: TGTGCCAGCAGTTACTCGACAGGTACAGGCGGCTACACCTTC

v_call: TRBV3-1
j_call: TRBJ2-5
d_call: -
clone_size: -
cdr3_aa: CASSQEAGGKETQYF
cdr3_nt: TGTGCCAGCAGCCAAGAGGCCGGGGGCAAGGAGACCCAGTACTTC

v_call: TRBV12-3/TRBV12-4
j_call: TRBJ1-4
d_call: -
clone_size: few
cdr3_aa: CASGRGGELFF
cdr3_nt: TGTGCCAGCGGGAGGGGGGGGGAACTGTTTTTT

v_call: TRBV12-3/TRBV12-4
j_call: TRBJ2-1
d_call: -
clone_size: -
cdr3_aa: CASSLAGGPREQFF
cdr3_nt: TGTGCCAGCAGTTTAGCCGGGGGGCCCCGTGAGCAGTTCTTC

v_call: TRBV25-1
j_call: TRBJ1-2
d_call: -
clone_size: few
cdr3_aa: CASSPSGTDMSTNYGYTF
cdr3_nt: TGTGCCAGCAGTCCTTCCGGGACGGACATGTCAACTAACTATGGCTACACCTTC

v_call: TRBV7-8
j_call: TRBJ2-1
d_call: -
clone_size: -
cdr3_aa: CASSQRVVDSSYNEQFF
cdr3_nt: TGTGCCAGCAGCCAGAGAGTTGTGGACAGCTCCTACAATGAGCAGTTCTTC

v_call: TRBV6-2/TRBV6-3
j_call: TRBJ1-1
d_call: -
clone_size: -
cdr3_aa: CASTQFNIVDTEAFF
cdr3_nt: TGTGCCAGCACTCAATTCAATATAGTGGACACTGAAGCTTTCTTT

v_call: TRBV6-1
j_call: TRBJ2-7
d_call: -
clone_size: few
cdr3_aa: CASRIFSGKPYEQYF
cdr3_nt: TGTGCCAGCAGGATCTTTAGCGGAAAACCCTACGAGCAGTACTTC

v_call: TRBV4-2
j_call: TRBJ2-2
d_call: TRBD1
clone_size: many
cdr3_aa: CASSPTGANTGELFF
cdr3_nt: TGTGCCAGCAGCCCGACAGGGGCGAACACCGGGGAGCTGTTTTTT

v_call: TRBV7-9
j_call: TRBJ2-5
d_call: -
clone_size: -
cdr3_aa: CASSLVSGQGSETQYF
cdr3_nt: TGTGCCAGCAGCTTAGTCTCCGGGCAGGGAAGCGAGACCCAGTACTTC

v_call: TRBV6-7
j_call: TRBJ1-1
d_call: TRBD1
clone_size: few
cdr3_aa: CASSSPGQGTRNTEAFF
cdr3_nt: TGTGCCAGCAGTTCGCCGGGACAGGGTACGAGGAACACTGAAGCTTTCTTT

v_call: TRBV12-3/TRBV12-4
j_call: TRBJ2-5
d_call: -
clone_size: many
cdr3_aa: CASSFRTHQETQYF
cdr3_nt: TGTGCCAGCAGTTTTAGGACACACCAAGAGACCCAGTACTTC

v_call: TRBV25-1
j_call: TRBJ1-4
d_call: -
clone_size: -
cdr3_aa: CASSDPRGGEKLFF
cdr3_nt: TGTGCCAGCAGTGACCCCAGGGGAGGGGAAAAACTGTTTTTT

v_call: TRBV4-2
j_call: TRBJ2-1
d_call: -
clone_size: -
cdr3_aa: CASSSRSGTYNEQFF
cdr3_nt: TGTGCCAGCAGCTCCCGTAGCGGAACCTACAATGAGCAGTTCTTC

v_call: TRBV12-3/TRBV12-4
j_call: TRBJ2-1
d_call: TRBD2
clone_size: many
cdr3_aa: CASSHRLAGVLEQFF
cdr3_nt: TGTGCCAGCAGCCATAGGCTAGCGGGAGTTCTTGAGCAGTTCTTC

v_call: TRBV10-3
j_call: TRBJ1-1
d_call: -
clone_size: many
cdr3_aa: CASAGQPNTEAFF
cdr3_nt: TGTGCCAGCGCAGGACAGCCGAACACTGAAGCTTTCTTT

v_call: TRBV20-1
j_call: TRBJ2-7
d_call: -
clone_size: -
cdr3_aa: CSARDASYYEQYF
cdr3_nt: TGCAGTGCTAGAGACGCCTCCTACTACGAGCAGTACTTC

v_call: TRBV28
j_call: TRBJ1-5
d_call: -
clone_size: few
cdr3_aa: CASSLDRRDQPQHF
cdr3_nt: TGTGCCAGCAGTTTAGACCGCAGGGATCAGCCCCAGCATTTT

v_call: TRBV6-1
j_call: TRBJ1-6
d_call: -
clone_size: -
cdr3_aa: CASSGEDNSPLHF
cdr3_nt: TGTGCCAGCAGTGGTGAAGATAATTCACCCCTCCACTTT

v_call: TRBV7-2
j_call: TRBJ1-6
d_call: -
clone_size: -
cdr3_aa: CASSLAELSPLHF
cdr3_nt: TGTGCCAGCAGCTTAGCGGAGTTGTCGCCCCTCCACTTT

v_call: TRBV10-3
j_call: TRBJ2-2
d_call: TRBD1
clone_size: few
cdr3_aa: CAISGRDRGRGMNTGELFF
cdr3_nt: TGTGCCATCAGTGGGAGGGACAGGGGACGCGGAATGAACACCGGGGAGCTGTTTTTT

v_call: TRBV20-1
j_call: TRBJ2-7
d_call: -
clone_size: -
cdr3_aa: CSATSNEQYF
cdr3_nt: TGCAGTGCCACTAGTAACGAGCAGTACTTC

v_call: TRBV7-2
j_call: TRBJ1-1
d_call: -
clone_size: -
cdr3_aa: CASSQGHTNTESFF
cdr3_nt: TGTGCCAGCAGCCAAGGACACACGAACACTGAATCTTTCTTT

v_call: TRBV29-1
j_call: TRBJ1-4
d_call: -
clone_size: few
cdr3_aa: CSVGQGNEKLFF
cdr3_nt: TGCAGCGTTGGGCAGGGAAATGAAAAACTGTTTTTT

v_call: TRBV5-5
j_call: TRBJ2-3
d_call: -
clone_size: -
cdr3_aa: CASRVVSSTDTQYF
cdr3_nt: TGTGCCAGCAGAGTAGTGTCTAGCACAGATACGCAGTATTTT

v_call: TRBV5-1
j_call: TRBJ2-3
d_call: TRBD1
clone_size: -
cdr3_aa: CASTDRGRSTDTQYF
cdr3_nt: TGCGCCAGCACCGACAGGGGGAGAAGCACAGATACGCAGTATTTT

v_call: TRBV3-1
j_call: TRBJ2-3
d_call: TRBD1
clone_size: many
cdr3_aa: CASSYDRGPTDTQYF
cdr3_nt: TGTGCCAGCAGCTATGACAGGGGCCCCACAGATACGCAGTATTTT

v_call: TRBV4-1
j_call: TRBJ1-4
d_call: TRBD1
clone_size: many
cdr3_aa: CASSQGTGQNEKLFF
cdr3_nt: TGCGCCAGCAGCCAAGGGACAGGCCAAAATGAAAAACTGTTTTTT

v_call: TRBV14
j_call: TRBJ2-7
d_call: -
clone_size: many
cdr3_aa: CASSQDGNAREQYF
cdr3_nt: TGTGCCAGCAGCCAAGATGGGAACGCTAGAGAGCAGTACTTC

v_call: TRBV19
j_call: TRBJ2-3
d_call: -
clone_size: many
cdr3_aa: CASSITSKGTDTQYF
cdr3_nt: TGTGCCAGTAGTATTACTAGCAAGGGCACAGATACGCAGTATTTT

v_call: TRBV7-2
j_call: TRBJ2-2
d_call: -
clone_size: -
cdr3_aa: CASSFATSIGELFF
cdr3_nt: TGTGCCAGCAGCTTCGCGACTAGTATCGGGGAGCTGTTTTTT

v_call: TRBV12-3/TRBV12-4
j_call: TRBJ2-5
d_call: -
clone_size: many
cdr3_aa: CASSLNSLRETQYF
cdr3_nt: TGTGCCAGCAGTTTAAACAGTTTGCGGGAGACCCAGTACTTC

v_call: TRBV7-2
j_call: TRBJ2-5
d_call: -
clone_size: few
cdr3_aa: CASSLGVEGARETQYF
cdr3_nt: TGTGCCAGCAGCTTGGGCGTAGAAGGAGCGAGAGAGACCCAGTACTTC

v_call: TRBV11-3
j_call: TRBJ1-1
d_call: -
clone_size: -
cdr3_aa: CASSPAHFF
cdr3_nt: TGTGCCAGCAGCCCCGCTCATTTCTTT